This T cell receptor beta chain was captured in a study of T cells in Graves' hyperthyroidism and ophthalmopathy. Deletions cut 5 bases from V and 7 bases from J, with 12 bases between. CDR1 is MNHEY, CDR2 SMNVEV, per germline (reference sequence). This CDR3 has 13 amino acids. Researchers took RNA transcripts and amplified the TCR beta CDR3 regions from them. During a first-round RT-PCR of the TCR CDR3, the HTBI primer set was used. Via MiXCR, TCRdb re-called the multiplex PCR reads, giving one row per CDR3 protein. This table holds 450,000 to 700,000 distinct CDR3 sequences, around 42% found once. This clonotype was seen many times.

The genes are TRBV27 and TRBJ1-5; tentative D call: TRBD1 (5 bases). Sequenced material: peripheral blood or thyroid tissue (not recorded which). The source is a young woman with Graves' hyperthyroidism. In DNA, the CDR3 is TGTGCCAGCAGTGAACGTGGGGGGCAGCCCCAGCATTTT. Amino acid sequence: CASSERGGQPQHF.